A single sample gave rise to the 6 T cell receptor beta chains below, sequenced in a study of CD8 T cells in Susac syndrome. Random-hexamer reverse transcription was applied to roughly 0.45 to 1 ug RNA. From the immunoSEQ multiplex PCR reads, TCRdb called clonotypes with MiXCR, one entry per CDR3 protein. This repertoire shows around 200,000 distinct CDR3 sequences, about 95% found once; its top ten account for around 0.093%. Sample: CD4+ T cells from PBMCs. Receptor source: a human donor in good health.

The chain links TRBV2 to TRBJ2-5, with 11 bases aligning to TRBD2. CDR1 SNHLY and CDR2 FYNNEI come from the germline V gene. V dropped 8 bases and J dropped 5; count of bases not matched to a gene: 13. CDR3 length: 16 amino acids. CDR3 coding DNA: TGTGCCAGCGATCAAGGAACTAGCGGGAGCGGCGAGACCCAGTACTTC. Protein sequence: CASDQGTSGSGETQYF.

The J gene is TRBJ1-6, the V gene TRBV5-6, with TRBD1 matching 9 bases. CDR1 and CDR2 (germline): SGHDT, YYEEEE. V lost 0 bases, J lost 10 bases, and 5 bases stayed unmatched. This CDR3 is built from 15 residues. As DNA, the CDR3 is TGTGCCAGCAGCTTGGGGGGACAGGGTCGATCACCCCTCCACTTT. It yields the protein CASSLGGQGRSPLHF. The whole variable domain, filled in from reference TRBV5-6 and TRBJ1-6, reads DAGVTQSPTHLIKTRGQQVTLRCSPKSGHDTVSWYQQALGQGPQFIFQYYEEEERQRGNFPDRFSGHQFPNYSSELNVNALLLGDSALYLCASSLGGQGRSPLHFGNGTRLTVT.

This clonotype was detected once. CDR3 nucleotides: TGTGCCAGCAGTCTGTTGACAGGGAATGCTTTCTTT. Translated, it gives CASSLLTGNAFF. The chain joins TRBV28 to TRBJ1-1; TRBD1 aligns across 7 bases. J lost 11 bases, V lost 5 bases, and 8 bases had no gene match. The CDR3 runs to 12 residues. The V gene's germline CDR1 is MDHEN and CDR2 SYDVKM.

The chain links TRBV25-1 to TRBJ1-6; D is uncertain. The ends were cut back, 6 bases at V and 5 bases at J, with 8 bases in the middle. The germline CDR1 and CDR2 sequences are MGHDK and SYGVNS. The CDR3 has 13 amino acids. The CDR3 coding sequence is TGTGCCAGCAGAACGGACGATAATTCACCCCTCCACTTT. It translates to CASRTDDNSPLHF.

This chain links TRBV12-3 or TRBV12-4 with TRBJ1-1, with a weak D call TRBD1 (6 bases). The CDR3 totals 13 residues. Trimming left V 4 bases short and J 4 bases short, with 10 bases between. CDR3: CASSWGGGTEAFF. Here the CDR3 DNA reads TGTGCCAGCAGTTGGGGAGGGGGCACTGAAGCTTTCTTT.

The V and J genes are TRBV18 and TRBJ2-6; TRBD1 matches at 7 bases. Losses at the gene ends were 4 bases for V and 1 base for J; bases not matched to a gene: 4. Germline assignment: CDR1 KGHSH and CDR2 LQKENI. The CDR3 consists of 16 residues. The CDR3 coding sequence is TGTGCCAGCTCACTAGGGACAGCTTCTGGGGCCAACGTCCTGACTTTC. This encodes CASSLGTASGANVLTF.